The TCR beta chain under discussion was sequenced for a study of glioma-infiltrating T cells. General study results and limits: Tissue and blood shared very few CDR3 sequences. Gliomas, especially low-grade, showed above-expected tissue-blood divergence; non-neoplastic patients showed below.

V was trimmed by 5 bases and J by 1 base, leaving 8 bases between them. Germline-derived CDR1 and CDR2 are DFQATT and SNEGSKA (reference sequence). The length of the CDR3 is 12 residues. TCR alpha and beta CDR3 regions were amplified from RNA using iRepertoire nested multiplex PCR. MiXCR, run by TCRdb on the multiplex PCR reads, gives a single entry per CDR3 protein. The sample lists roughly 120,000 distinct CDR3 sequences, roughly 25% occurring once. At least ten counts were recorded for this clonotype. The antigen is not known. Sequenced input: glioma tissue, nonneoplastic brain tissue, or PBMCs (not recorded which). The chain combines TRBV20-1 with TRBJ2-5; D is unclear. The origin of this receptor is a human donor with low-grade glioma or glioblastoma, undergoing nonglioma brain surgery, or in good health (not recorded which). The CDR3 protein is CSAPRIQETQYF. For the CDR3, the DNA is TGCAGTGCTCCACGCATCCAAGAGACCCAGTACTTC.